These 30 T cell receptor beta chains share one sample of origin, sequenced in a study of shared clonotypes between healthy human individuals. Repertoires were generated with immunoSEQ multiplex PCR, while TCRdb's copy carries only in-frame clones and drops some. The repertoire consists of approximately 2,200,000 clones, with 85% to 95% occurring once and the leading ten covering 1.5% to 2%. The naive CD8 subset, CD45RO-negative cells positively selected for CCR7, excluded terminally differentiated effector memory CD45RA+ cells. The sample taken for sequencing was naive CD8+ T cells from PBMCs. Receptors were obtained from a young man in good health. Some clones in this sample may be carry-over from other donors' samples.

The CDR3 spells CALAGNNEQFF. The CDR3 DNA follows: TGTGCACTGGCGGGAAACAATGAGCAGTTCTTC. The chain is built from TRBV5-4 and TRBJ2-1, with D perhaps TRBD2 (6 bases). Germline V lookup: CDR1 SGHNT, CDR2 YYREEE (reference sequence). This CDR3 comprises 11 residues.

In the case of this clone: Other DNA sequences of this sample code for an identical CDR3. The chain links TRBV9 to TRBJ2-3; TRBD2 aligns across 10 bases. Trimming cost V 0 bases and J 3 bases; bases outside gene matches: 4. The CDR3 loop spans 16 amino acids. Germline CDR1 SGDLS, CDR2 YYNGEE. The CDR3 nucleotides are TGTGCCAGCAGCGTAGTCCCTAGCGGGAGAACAGATACGCAGTATTTT. It translates to CASSVVPSGRTDTQYF. Based on the CDR3 plus reference TRBV9 and TRBJ2-3, the full variable domain is DSGVTQTPKHLITATGQRVTLRCSPRSGDLSVYWYQQSLDQGLQFLIQYYNGEERAKGNILERFSAQQFPDLHSELNLSSLELGDSALYFCASSVVPSGRTDTQYFGPGTRLTVL.

On this clone: The same CDR3 is also encoded by other DNA sequences in this sample. This chain connects TRBV5-1 to TRBJ2-7, with 7 bases that match TRBD1. The CDR3 loop spans 11 amino acids. CDR1 and CDR2 (germline): SGHRS, YFSETQ. V shed 7 bases and J 3 bases; nucleotides not matched to a gene: 1. CDR3 protein: CASRDSYEQYF. For the CDR3, the DNA is TGCGCCAGCCGGGACAGCTACGAGCAGTACTTC.

The chain combines TRBV7-3 with TRBJ2-1; a possible D gene is TRBD2 (6 bases). Germline CDR1 is SGHTA and CDR2 is FQGTGA. The CDR3 is 15 residues long. Trimming removed 4 bases from V and 0 bases from J, with 10 bases in between. This CDR3 reads CASSSRESSYNEQFF. The CDR3 DNA sequence: TGTGCCAGCAGCTCTCGGGAGAGCTCCTACAATGAGCAGTTCTTC.

Comment on this clone: The same CDR3 arises from other DNA sequences in this sample as well. The chain recombines TRBV29-1 with TRBJ1-2; D unclear. The CDR3 has 11 amino acids. Trimming shortened V by 6 bases and J by 3 bases, and 8 bases separated the two germline ends. CDR1 is SQVTM, CDR2 ANQGSEA, per germline. The CDR3 coding sequence is TGCAGCGTCCGGGTACACTATGGCTACACCTTC. It is translated as CSVRVHYGYTF. Variable domain in full (rest from reference TRBV29-1 and TRBJ1-2): SAVISQKPSRDICQRGTSLTIQCQVDSQVTMMFWYRQQPGQSLTLIATANQGSEATYESGFVIDKFPISRPNLTFSTLTVSNMSPEDSSIYLCSVRVHYGYTFGSGTRLTVV.

CDR3 loop: CARCGQGLHEQYF. In nucleotides, the CDR3 is TGTGCCAGGTGCGGGCAGGGGTTGCACGAGCAGTACTTC. The chain has TRBV28 and TRBJ2-7; weak D call: TRBD1 (6 bases). V lost 9 bases and J lost 5, with 17 bases in between. Germline V gene data show CDR1 as MDHEN and CDR2 as SYDVKM. The CDR3 contains 13 residues. The full variable domain, its missing parts supplied by reference TRBV28 and TRBJ2-7, is DVKVTQSSRYLVKRTGEKVFLECVQDMDHENMFWYRQDPGLGLRLIYFSYDVKMKEKGDIPEGYSVSREKKERFSLILESASTNQTSMYLCARCGQGLHEQYFGPGTRLTVT.

V usage is TRBV6-6 and J usage is TRBJ1-1; D is undetermined. The CDR3 is 12 residues long. Germline V lookup: CDR1 MNHNY, CDR2 SVGAGI (reference sequence). V was shortened by 5 bases and J by 4 bases, with 8 bases between the two germline ends. The DNA of the CDR3 is TGTGCCAGCAGTCCCTCGGGCACTGAAGCTTTCTTT. This translates into CASSPSGTEAFF.

V usage is TRBV28 and J usage is TRBJ2-3; 14 bases are shared with TRBD2. CDR1 MDHEN and CDR2 SYDVKM come from the germline V gene. Trimming at V came to 6 bases and at J to 1 base, leaving 12 bases not matched to a gene. The CDR3 loop spans 19 amino acids. CDR3 coding DNA: TGTGCCAGCAGCTTGGGACTAGCGGGAGAATTTGAAGGCACAGATACGCAGTATTTT. It yields the protein CASSLGLAGEFEGTDTQYF.

This rearrangement joins TRBV9 to TRBJ2-7; 10 bases are a match to TRBD1. Trimming at V came to 4 bases and at J to 3 bases, leaving 4 bases not matched to a gene. Germline lookup yields CDR1 SGDLS and CDR2 YYNGEE. CDR3 length equals 14 residues. As DNA, the CDR3 is TGTGCCAGCAGCCGTCGGACAGGGGGCTACGAGCAGTACTTC. It encodes CASSRRTGGYEQYF.

The genes are TRBV4-1 and TRBJ2-5; D is ambiguous. Trimming pared 1 base from V and 1 base from J, leaving 10 bases between. Germline values: CDR1 MGHRA, CDR2 YSYEKL. The CDR3 runs to 15 residues. CDR3 amino acids: CASSQAVGFQETQYF. The DNA for the CDR3 is TGCGCCAGCAGCCAAGCCGTCGGGTTCCAAGAGACCCAGTACTTC.

The CDR3 loop is CASIKTANTGELFF. The CDR3 DNA reads TGTGCCAGCATAAAGACGGCGAACACCGGGGAGCTGTTTTTT. V gene TRBV28 combines with J gene TRBJ2-2; no definite D call. This CDR3 region has 14 residues. Trimming took off 7 bases at V and 0 bases at J, with 9 bases between the two ends. Germline loops: CDR1 MDHEN, CDR2 SYDVKM.

This chain links TRBV4-1 with TRBJ2-1; 8 nucleotides align to TRBD2. The trim removed 1 base at V and 4 bases at J, leaving 12 bases unmatched. The CDR3 has 18 residues. Germline V gene data show CDR1 as MGHRA and CDR2 as YSYEKL. CDR3 in DNA: TGCGCCAGCAGCCAAGTTCCCCCCCGACTAGCGCGTTACAATGAGCAGTTCTTC. Residues: CASSQVPPRLARYNEQFF.

In its sample, this clone was seen a few times. The rearrangement uses TRBV4-3 and TRBJ1-1; D is ambiguous. The germline V gene encodes CDR1 LGHNA and CDR2 YSLEER. The ends were cut back, 5 bases at V and 4 bases at J, with 14 bases in the middle. CDR3 length: 14 residues. CDR3 in DNA: TGCGCCAGCAGCTCAGGATTGTTGAGCACTGAAGCTTTCTTT. Its protein is CASSSGLLSTEAFF.

Only a few counts were recorded for this clone. The genes are TRBV30 and TRBJ1-1; no clear D. Trimming left V 0 bases short and J 6 bases short, with 14 bases between. There are 14 residues in the CDR3. CDR1 and CDR2 from the germline V gene are GTSNPN and SVGIG (reference sequence). In DNA, the CDR3 is TGTGCCTGGAGTGTACGTTTCGGGCGGCCTGAAGCTTTCTTT. Its translation: CAWSVRFGRPEAFF.

This rearrangement joins TRBV4-3 to TRBJ2-1, with TRBD2 as a possible D gene (6 bases). From germline, CDR1 is LGHNA and CDR2 YSLEER. The CDR3 is 13 amino acids. V lost 3 bases and J 4 bases, leaving 7 bases between the germline ends. CDR3 sequence reads: CASSQRGYNEQFF. CDR3 nucleotides: TGCGCCAGCAGCCAGCGGGGTTACAATGAGCAGTTCTTC.

CDR3 nucleotides: TGTGCCAGCAGTTTAGTGACATACGAGACCCAGTACTTC. Translating it yields CASSLVTYETQYF. J is TRBJ2-5 and V is TRBV28; no definite D call. Trimming cost V 2 bases and J 5 bases, with 9 bases left between them. The CDR3 covers 13 residues. Germline V gene sequence: CDR1 MDHEN, CDR2 SYDVKM.

This clone has more than one count but fewer than ten. The J gene is TRBJ2-7, the V gene TRBV4-1; TRBD2 matches 7 bases. Germline CDR1 reads MGHRA; CDR2 reads YSYEKL. There are 18 residues in the CDR3. The J segment lost 2 bases and the V segment lost 2 bases, leaving 15 bases of the junction unmatched. The CDR3 loop is CASSQNAYPPGGTYEQYF. The CDR3 DNA follows: TGCGCCAGCAGCCAAAACGCCTACCCGCCGGGGGGAACCTACGAGCAGTACTTC.

This rearrangement joins TRBV7-2 to TRBJ2-1; perhaps TRBD2 as D (6 bases). This CDR3 comprises 18 residues. Trimming cost V 2 bases and J 3 bases, with 20 bases left between them. CDR1 and CDR2 from the germline V gene are SGHTA and FQGNSA. CDR3 sequence (DNA): TGTGCCAGCAGCTTATTTGTTCCTAGCGTGAGTGTCTACAATGAGCAGTTCTTC. It translates to CASSLFVPSVSVYNEQFF.

The chain uses TRBV19 and TRBJ1-2; no clear D gene. The germline V gene encodes CDR1 LNHDA and CDR2 SQIVND (reference sequence). V was shortened by 9 bases and J by 7 bases, with 21 bases between the two germline ends. This CDR3 is 14 amino acids long. CDR3 in amino acids: CASLLARVSGGYTF. For the CDR3, the DNA is TGTGCCAGCCTGTTGGCCCGGGTCTCCGGTGGCTACACCTTC.

This chain uses TRBV4-1 with TRBJ2-7, with D maybe TRBD2 (6 bases). V lost 1 base and J 6 bases, leaving 10 bases between the germline ends. The CDR3 is made up of 13 amino acids. Per the germline V gene, CDR1 is MGHRA and CDR2 is YSYEKL. The CDR3 nucleotides read TGCGCCAGCAGCCAAGTCGGAGGGACCGAGCAGTACTTC. This translates into CASSQVGGTEQYF.

The chain combines TRBV6-4 with TRBJ1-4; D is unclear. Trimming pared 6 bases from V and 10 bases from J, leaving 12 bases between. The germline V gene encodes CDR1 MRHNA and CDR2 SNTAGT. The CDR3 runs 12 residues. CDR3 DNA: TGTGCCAGCAGGTCTTTTGGGCTAAAACTGTTTTTT. Encoded protein: CASRSFGLKLFF.

This clone was seen once. The V and J genes are TRBV18 and TRBJ2-7; D is unresolved. Between the trimmed V and J ends, which lost 3 bases and 0 bases, there was a span of 9 bases. CDR3 size: 14 residues. CDR1 and CDR2 from the germline V gene are KGHSH and LQKENI. In DNA form, the CDR3 reads TGTGCCAGCTCACCGACGGAAAGCTCCTACGAGCAGTACTTC. Translation: CASSPTESSYEQYF.

This chain uses TRBV2 with TRBJ2-1; 7 bases align to TRBD2. Trimming took 2 bases from V and 4 from J; bases not matched to a gene: 5. This CDR3 has 15 residues. Germline loops: CDR1 SNHLY, CDR2 FYNNEI. The DNA for the CDR3 is TGTGCCAGCAGTGAATTAAGCGGGGCTTACAATGAGCAGTTCTTC. Translated, it gives CASSELSGAYNEQFF.

CDR3 nucleotides: TGCGCCAGCAGCCAATATCGACGGGCGGAGGAAAAACTGTTTTTT. It codes for CASSQYRRAEEKLFF. This sequence joins TRBV4-1 and TRBJ1-4, with D uncertain. CDR1 and CDR2 (germline): MGHRA, YSYEKL. V lost 2 bases to trimming and J lost 8 bases, with 15 bases between them. The CDR3 has 15 residues.

The rearrangement links TRBV7-9 to TRBJ2-7, with TRBD1 matching over 8 bases. Germline V CDR1 and CDR2: SEHNR, FQNEAQ (reference sequence). The CDR3 length is 16 residues. The junction had 10 bases not matched to a gene; V was cut back by 5 bases and J by 1 base. The CDR3 DNA reads TGTGCCAGCAGCGACCGAGGGACAGGCAAATCCTACGAGCAGTACTTC. This encodes CASSDRGTGKSYEQYF.

Concerning this clone itself: Other DNA variants within this sample encode the same CDR3. This chain joins TRBV27 and TRBJ2-1; TRBD2 is a possible D gene (6 bases). The CDR3 has 12 residues. The V end was cut by 2 bases, the J end by 9 bases, with 8 bases between. Per germline, CDR1 MNHEY and CDR2 SMNVEV (reference sequence). The CDR3, as DNA: TGTGCCAGCAGTTTAAGGGGAGGTGAGCAGTTCTTC. It codes for CASSLRGGEQFF.

This chain uses TRBV9 with TRBJ2-3; 8 bases fit TRBD2. From germline, CDR1 is SGDLS and CDR2 YYNGEE. Trimming removed 3 bases from V and 14 bases from J; junction bases left unmatched: 8. The CDR3 runs to 12 residues. The CDR3 DNA is TGTGCCAGCAGCGCCGGACTAGCAGTCCCGTATTTT. Residues: CASSAGLAVPYF.

The chain recombines TRBV11-3 with TRBJ1-3; TRBD1 aligns across 7 bases. Looked up from germline, CDR1 is SGHNT and CDR2 is YENEEA. The CDR3 is 16 amino acids. Trimming removed 4 bases from V and 4 bases from J; junction bases left unmatched: 10. The CDR3 DNA follows: TGTGCCAGCAGCTCTTCCGGGACAGTGATGGGAAACACCATATATTTT. Residues: CASSSSGTVMGNTIYF.

The V and J genes are TRBV27 and TRBJ2-7; tentative D call: TRBD2 (6 bases). The V end was cut by 3 bases, the J end by 6 bases, with 15 bases between. Germline lookup yields CDR1 MNHEY and CDR2 SMNVEV (reference sequence). This CDR3 region has 14 residues. The CDR3 sequence is CASSFRGLGREQYF. The CDR3 region has the DNA TGTGCCAGCAGTTTCCGGGGGTTGGGCCGCGAGCAGTACTTC.

The V call is TRBV27, the J call TRBJ2-7; perhaps TRBD1 as D (5 bases). The CDR3 is 15 amino acids. Germline CDR1 is MNHEY and CDR2 is SMNVEV (reference sequence). V was trimmed by 4 bases and J by 0 bases, leaving 13 bases between them. CDR3 nucleotides: TGTGCCAGCAGTTACCAGTGGGGCAGCTCCTACGAGCAGTACTTC. It translates to CASSYQWGSSYEQYF.